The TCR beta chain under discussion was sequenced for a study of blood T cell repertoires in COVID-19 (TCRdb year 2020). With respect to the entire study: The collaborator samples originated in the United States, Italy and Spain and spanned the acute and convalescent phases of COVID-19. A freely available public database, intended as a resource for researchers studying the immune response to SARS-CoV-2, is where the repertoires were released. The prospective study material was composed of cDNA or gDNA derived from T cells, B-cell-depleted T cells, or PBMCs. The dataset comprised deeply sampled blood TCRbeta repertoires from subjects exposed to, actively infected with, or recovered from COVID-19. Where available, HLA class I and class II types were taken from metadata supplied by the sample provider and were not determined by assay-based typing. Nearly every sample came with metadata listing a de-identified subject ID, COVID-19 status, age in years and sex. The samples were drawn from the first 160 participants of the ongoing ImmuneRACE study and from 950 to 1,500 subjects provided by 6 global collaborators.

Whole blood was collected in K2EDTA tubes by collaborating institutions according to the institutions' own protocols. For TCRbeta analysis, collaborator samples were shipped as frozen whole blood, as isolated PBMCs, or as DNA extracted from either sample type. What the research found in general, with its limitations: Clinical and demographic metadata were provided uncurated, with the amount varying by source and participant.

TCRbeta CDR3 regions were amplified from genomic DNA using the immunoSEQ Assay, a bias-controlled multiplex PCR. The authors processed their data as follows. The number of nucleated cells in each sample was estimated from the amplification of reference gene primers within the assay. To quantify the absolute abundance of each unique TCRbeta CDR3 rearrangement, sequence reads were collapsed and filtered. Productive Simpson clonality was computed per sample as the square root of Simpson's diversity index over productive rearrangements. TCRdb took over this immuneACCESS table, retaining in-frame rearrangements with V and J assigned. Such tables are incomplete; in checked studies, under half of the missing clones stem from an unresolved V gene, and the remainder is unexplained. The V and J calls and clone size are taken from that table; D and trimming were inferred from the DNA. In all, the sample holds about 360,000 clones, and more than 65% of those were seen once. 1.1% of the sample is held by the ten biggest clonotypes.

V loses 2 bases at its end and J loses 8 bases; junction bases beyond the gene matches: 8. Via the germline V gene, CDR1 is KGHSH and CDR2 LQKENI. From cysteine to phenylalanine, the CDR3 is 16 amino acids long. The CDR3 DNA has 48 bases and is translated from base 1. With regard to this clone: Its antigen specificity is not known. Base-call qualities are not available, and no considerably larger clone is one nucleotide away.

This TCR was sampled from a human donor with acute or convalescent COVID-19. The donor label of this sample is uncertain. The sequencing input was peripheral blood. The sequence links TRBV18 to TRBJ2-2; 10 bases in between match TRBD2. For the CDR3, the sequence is CASSPSELAGSGELFF. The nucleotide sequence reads TGTGCCAGCTCACCATCCGAACTAGCGGGGTCGGGGGAGCTGTTTTTT.